These 32 T cell receptor beta chains came from one sample sequenced in a study of blood T cell repertoires in COVID-19. The method was immunoSEQ multiplex PCR; TCRdb's version includes in-frame clones alone and lacks a portion of them. Found here are about 100,000 clones, approximately 85% of them singletons; the top ten hold 15% to 20%. The source material was peripheral blood. The receptor set was obtained from a woman at least 80 years old with active or convalescent COVID-19.

The rearrangement links TRBV9 to TRBJ2-1, with 8 positions matching TRBD2. The germline CDR1 and CDR2 sequences are SGDLS and YYNGEE. This CDR3 is 15 amino acids long. V was clipped by 0 bases and J by 7 bases; unmatched bases: 6. The CDR3 here is CASSVETGGFNEQFF. CDR3 nucleotide sequence: TGTGCCAGCAGCGTAGAAACGGGAGGGTTTAATGAGCAGTTCTTC. Full variable domain (missing parts from reference TRBV9 and TRBJ2-1): DSGVTQTPKHLITATGQRVTLRCSPRSGDLSVYWYQQSLDQGLQFLIQYYNGEERAKGNILERFSAQQFPDLHSELNLSSLELGDSALYFCASSVETGGFNEQFFGPGTRLTVL.

This clone was picked up a small number of times. The junction departs from the called germline gene at one end, perhaps through a read error. The V and J genes are TRBV5-1 and TRBJ1-1, with a possible D match to TRBD1 (6 bases). In germline, CDR1 is SGHRS, CDR2 YFSETQ. This CDR3 region has 14 residues. This CDR3 reads CASSPQGVNTEAFF. For the CDR3, the DNA is TGTGCCAGCAGCCCACAGGGCGTGAACACTGAAGCTTTCTTT.

This rearrangement joins TRBV9 to TRBJ2-3; TRBD2 aligns across 9 bases. With V trimmed by 0 bases and J by 2 bases, 4 bases remained unmatched. Looked up from germline, CDR1 is SGDLS and CDR2 is YYNGEE. This CDR3 comprises 16 residues. CDR3 sequence (DNA): TGTGCCAGCAGCGTAGTGGGCGGGAGGGCCACAGATACGCAGTATTTT. Its translation: CASSVVGGRATDTQYF.

This clone was seen a single time. The rearrangement joins TRBV2 to TRBJ2-3; TRBD2 matches 9 bases. J was trimmed by 5 bases and V by 1 base; bases with no gene match: 1. Germline V gene sequence: CDR1 SNHLY, CDR2 FYNNEI. This CDR3 region has 14 residues. For the CDR3, the DNA is TGTGCCAGCAGTGAAGGACTAGCGGTAGATACGCAGTATTTT. This codes for CASSEGLAVDTQYF.

The V call is TRBV18, the J call TRBJ1-6, with a weak D call TRBD1 (5 bases). The CDR3 totals 15 residues. V lost 5 bases and J 4 bases, leaving 12 bases between the germline ends. In germline, CDR1 is KGHSH, CDR2 LQKENI. CDR3 region: CASSKTEDYNSPLHF. The CDR3 region has the DNA TGTGCCAGCTCAAAGACAGAAGATTATAATTCACCCCTCCACTTT.

The V gene is TRBV10-3, the J gene TRBJ2-7; weak D call: TRBD2 (5 bases). The length of the CDR3 is 10 residues. Germline CDR1 is ENHRY and CDR2 is SYGVKD. V gave up 11 bases and J gave up 4 bases, with 9 bases separating them. CDR3 region: CAAGEYEQYF. In nucleotides, the CDR3 is TGTGCCGCCGGGGAGTACGAGCAGTACTTC.

The chain has TRBV2 and TRBJ2-5; 8 bases fit TRBD1. Germline CDR1 reads SNHLY; CDR2 reads FYNNEI. This CDR3 contains 13 residues. V lost 5 bases, J lost 3 bases, and 2 bases stayed unmatched. CDR3 nucleotides: TGTGCCAGCAGTCGGGACAGGAAAGAGACCCAGTACTTC. Residues: CASSRDRKETQYF.

V and J are TRBV2 and TRBJ2-1; 12 bases agree with TRBD2. Trimming removed 6 bases from V and 9 bases from J; junction bases left unmatched: 6. The CDR3 runs 14 residues. Germline values: CDR1 SNHLY, CDR2 FYNNEI. The CDR3 nucleotides read TGTGCCAGCAGAAGACTAGCGGGAGCGGGTGAGCAGTTCTTC. The encoded protein is CASRRLAGAGEQFF. The whole variable domain, remainder taken from reference TRBV2 and TRBJ2-1, is EPEVTQTPSHQVTQMGQEVILRCVPISNHLYFYWYRQILGQKVEFLVSFYNNEISEKSEIFDDQFSVERPDGSNFTLKIRSTKLEDSAMYFCASRRLAGAGEQFFGPGTRLTVL.

Here the CDR3 reads CASSPRQGARGGAEAFF. The DNA of the CDR3 is TGTGCCAGCAGCCCACGCCAGGGGGCGAGGGGAGGGGCTGAAGCTTTCTTT. The chain has TRBV7-2 and TRBJ1-1; 8 positions match TRBD1. The CDR3 extends over 17 amino acids. V was clipped by 5 bases and J by 6 bases; unmatched bases: 17. Germline V CDR1 and CDR2: SGHTA, FQGNSA.

Regarding this clone: A read error may produce the germline difference seen at one junction end. The CDR3 protein is CASSLQGFTEAFF. The CDR3 DNA reads TGTGCCAGCAGCTTACAGGGCTTCACTGAAGCTTTCTTT. The chain joins TRBV5-1 to TRBJ1-1, with a weak D call TRBD1 (6 bases). CDR1 is SGHRS, CDR2 YFSETQ, per germline. The CDR3 is 13 amino acids.

The chain employs TRBV19 and TRBJ1-2; D remains ambiguous. The CDR3 consists of 15 residues. Germline assignment: CDR1 LNHDA and CDR2 SQIVND (reference sequence). With 5 bases removed from V and 4 bases from J, the gap between germline ends came to 17 bases. CDR3 sequence reads: CASSDLNGIGYGYTF. The CDR3 DNA sequence: TGTGCCAGTAGTGACCTCAACGGGATCGGCTATGGCTACACCTTC. The full variable domain, in which reference TRBV19 and TRBJ1-2 provide the parts outside the CDR3, is DGGITQSPKYLFRKEGQNVTLSCEQNLNHDAMYWYRQDPGQGLRLIYYSQIVNDFQKGDIAEGYSVSREKKESFPLTVTSAQKNPTAFYLCASSDLNGIGYGYTFGSGTRLTVV.

The chain recombines TRBV11-3 with TRBJ2-2; D unclear. Per germline, CDR1 SGHNT and CDR2 YENEEA. Trimming cost V 3 bases and J 6 bases, with 5 bases left between them. This CDR3 comprises 12 residues. The CDR3 is CASSFSPGELFF. The CDR3 nucleotides are TGTGCCAGCAGCTTTAGCCCCGGGGAGCTGTTTTTT.

The chain is built from TRBV7-2 and TRBJ2-2; 12 nucleotides line up with TRBD2. Germline V gene lookup returns CDR1 SGHTA and CDR2 FQGNSA. V was pared by 4 bases and J by 7 bases, with 10 bases of the junction left unmatched. The CDR3 totals 17 residues. CDR3 loop: CASSSLLAGGRSGELFF. For the CDR3, the DNA is TGTGCCAGCAGCTCACTGCTAGCGGGAGGGCGCAGCGGGGAGCTGTTTTTT.

This clone has a handful of counts. The rearrangement uses TRBV12-3 or TRBV12-4 and TRBJ2-3, with D perhaps TRBD2 (6 bases). V was pared by 3 bases and J by 10 bases, with 14 bases between. This CDR3 is built from 13 residues. The CDR3: CASSLDRGTAQYF. CDR3 nucleotide sequence: TGTGCCAGCAGTTTGGACCGGGGGACTGCGCAGTATTTT.

The chain couples TRBV2 to TRBJ2-1; 11 nucleotides match TRBD2. With 2 bases clipped from V and 5 bases from J, the junction kept 5 bases outside the gene matches. This CDR3 region has 16 residues. Germline V gene lookup returns CDR1 SNHLY and CDR2 FYNNEI. CDR3: CASSERLAGFNNEQFF. The CDR3 region has the DNA TGTGCCAGCAGTGAAAGACTAGCGGGATTCAACAATGAGCAGTTCTTC. Using reference TRBV2 and TRBJ2-1 for the parts outside the CDR3, the full variable domain is EPEVTQTPSHQVTQMGQEVILRCVPISNHLYFYWYRQILGQKVEFLVSFYNNEISEKSEIFDDQFSVERPDGSNFTLKIRSTKLEDSAMYFCASSERLAGFNNEQFFGPGTRLTVL.

A single count supports this clone. V is TRBV25-1 and J is TRBJ2-3, with a weak D call TRBD2 (5 bases). This CDR3 contains 12 residues. V lost 8 bases, J lost 6 bases, and 12 bases lay in between. Looked up from germline, CDR1 is MGHDK and CDR2 is SYGVNS. The CDR3 DNA sequence: TGTGCCAGCTCGCTAGCCACCGATACGCAGTATTTT. It specifies CASSLATDTQYF. Supplemented by reference TRBV25-1 and TRBJ2-3, the full variable domain reads EADIYQTPRYLVIGTGKKITLECSQTMGHDKMYWYQQDPGMELHLIHYSYGVNSTEKGDLSSESTVSRIRTEHFPLTLESARPSHTSQYLCASSLATDTQYFGPGTRLTVL.

This chain connects TRBV7-2 to TRBJ2-1; a possible D gene is TRBD2 (7 bases). Trimming left V 4 bases short and J 0 bases short, with 19 bases between. The length of the CDR3 is 18 residues. Germline V lookup: CDR1 SGHTA, CDR2 FQGNSA. The CDR3 DNA sequence: TGTGCCAGCAGCTCTCTGGGTTGGGGGGGCATCTCCTACAATGAGCAGTTCTTC. Its protein is CASSSLGWGGISYNEQFF.

The chain has TRBV27 and TRBJ2-7; TRBD1 matches 9 bases. CDR3 length: 15 residues. Germline lookup yields CDR1 MNHEY and CDR2 SMNVEV (reference sequence). Trimming removed 5 bases from V and 4 bases from J; junction bases left unmatched: 9. This chain's CDR3 is CASSPWDRVLYEQYF. In DNA, the CDR3 is TGTGCCAGCAGTCCATGGGACAGGGTCCTTTACGAGCAGTACTTC.

This clone was seen a handful of times. This rearrangement joins TRBV7-9 to TRBJ1-4; TRBD1 matches 8 bases. The CDR3 is 15 residues long. CDR1 SEHNR and CDR2 FQNEAQ come from the germline V gene (reference sequence). Losses at the gene ends were 4 bases for V and 6 bases for J; bases not matched to a gene: 7. In DNA form, the CDR3 reads TGTGCCAGCAGCTATTCAGGGGGCGGGGATGAAAAACTGTTTTTT. Protein sequence: CASSYSGGGDEKLFF.

The V and J genes are TRBV18 and TRBJ2-2; TRBD1 matches 8 bases. With 4 bases clipped from V and 6 bases from J, the junction kept 7 bases outside the gene matches. The V gene's germline CDR1 is KGHSH and CDR2 LQKENI. This CDR3 region has 15 residues. CDR3 sequence: CASSRPTGESGELFF. The CDR3 coding sequence is TGTGCCAGCTCACGGCCGACAGGGGAGTCCGGGGAGCTGTTTTTT.

The chain has TRBV5-4 and TRBJ1-2; no reliable D call. Trimming took off 2 bases at V and 3 bases at J, with 17 bases between the two ends. Germline assignment: CDR1 SGHNT and CDR2 YYREEE (reference sequence). The CDR3 has 16 amino acids. The CDR3 sequence is CASSLPGRGLDYGYTF. The DNA for the CDR3 is TGTGCCAGCAGCTTACCCGGGCGAGGGCTTGACTATGGCTACACCTTC.

This clone came up once. This chain connects TRBV4-3 to TRBJ2-5; TRBD1 agrees at 8 bases. This CDR3 has 15 residues. Looked up from germline, CDR1 is LGHNA and CDR2 is YSLEER. V shed 4 bases and J 3 bases; nucleotides not matched to a gene: 7. In DNA form, the CDR3 reads TGCGCCAGCAGCCGTCAGGACAGGGCTGAAGAGACCCAGTACTTC. Protein: CASSRQDRAEETQYF.

The chain uses TRBV28 and TRBJ2-6, with TRBD2 matching over 9 bases. Trimming at V came to 2 bases and at J to 0 bases, leaving 5 bases not matched to a gene. Per the germline V gene, CDR1 is MDHEN and CDR2 is SYDVKM. The CDR3 sequence is 18 residues long. The CDR3 protein is CASSLRTSATSGANVLTF. DNA of the CDR3: TGTGCCAGCAGTTTAAGGACTAGCGCTACCTCTGGGGCCAACGTCCTGACTTTC.

The V and J genes are TRBV4-2 and TRBJ1-1, with 7 bases lining up with TRBD1. The V gene end was trimmed by 4 bases and the J gene end by 0 bases; junction bases not matched to a gene: 5. The germline V gene encodes CDR1 LGHNA and CDR2 YNFKEQ. The CDR3 has 15 residues. CDR3 region: CASSRGGRMNTEAFF. For the CDR3, the DNA is TGTGCCAGCAGCCGAGGGGGCCGAATGAACACTGAAGCTTTCTTT.

The chain recombines TRBV30 with TRBJ1-2, with D possibly matching TRBD1 (6 bases). Trimming stripped 5 bases from V and 3 bases from J, with 13 bases between. Germline CDR1 and CDR2: GTSNPN and SVGIG (reference sequence). This CDR3 comprises 13 residues. The CDR3 DNA follows: TGTGCCTGGGGGGGCCAAGGGGACTATGGCTACACCTTC. This gives the protein CAWGGQGDYGYTF.

The chain combines TRBV28 with TRBJ2-1; 14 nucleotides agree with TRBD2. This CDR3 is built from 17 residues. V was clipped by 4 bases and J by 10 bases; unmatched bases: 12. The germline V gene encodes CDR1 MDHEN and CDR2 SYDVKM. The CDR3 DNA reads TGTGCCAGCAGTTCGGGACTAGCGGGAGAGTCGGGGAAGGAGCAGTTCTTC. It codes for CASSSGLAGESGKEQFF.

The gene calls are TRBV6-1 and TRBJ2-1; TRBD1 might be the D (6 bases). CDR3 length equals 13 residues. Per germline, CDR1 MNHNS and CDR2 SASEGT. Trimming shortened V by 0 bases and J by 10 bases, and 10 bases separated the two germline ends. The CDR3 DNA sequence: TGTGCCAGCAGTGAAGCGGGGGCCATAGAGCAGTTCTTC. Residues: CASSEAGAIEQFF.

A word on this clone: Compared with germline, one end of the junction differs, possibly owing to a read error. For the CDR3, the DNA is TGTGCCAGCAGCGCTGGGACAGCCACAGATACGCAGTATTTT. Protein sequence: CASSAGTATDTQYF. The J gene is TRBJ2-3, the V gene TRBV5-1, with 7 bases lining up with TRBD1. CDR1 and CDR2 (germline): SGHRS, YFSETQ. This CDR3 has 14 residues. Together with reference TRBV5-1 and TRBJ2-3, the CDR3 gives the full variable domain: KAGVTQTPRYLIKTRGQQVTLSCSPISGHRSVSWYQQTPGQGLQFLFEYFSETQRNKGNFPGRFSGRQFSNSRSEMNVSTLELGDSALYLCASSAGTATDTQYFGPGTRLTVL.

The chain joins TRBV5-1 to TRBJ2-2; no clear D gene. CDR1 is SGHRS, CDR2 YFSETQ, per germline. V gave up 0 bases and J gave up 6 bases, with 9 bases separating them. The CDR3 totals 14 residues. This chain's CDR3 is CASSLVPRSGELFF. DNA for the CDR3: TGCGCCAGCAGCTTGGTACCCAGATCCGGGGAGCTGTTTTTT.

The chain uses TRBV7-2 and TRBJ2-1; TRBD1 matches 9 bases. The CDR3 is made up of 15 amino acids. The V segment lost 5 bases and the J segment 6 bases; nucleotides outside the gene matches: 8. Germline V gives CDR1 SGHTA, CDR2 FQGNSA. Written as DNA, the CDR3 is TGTGCCAGCAGCCTCCGATGGACAGGGGTCAATGAGCAGTTCTTC. Encoded protein: CASSLRWTGVNEQFF.

The chain employs TRBV2 and TRBJ2-7; D possibly corresponds to TRBD1 (6 bases). V dropped 6 bases and J dropped 4 bases, with 25 bases sitting between them. The CDR3 is made up of 17 amino acids. Looked up from germline, CDR1 is SNHLY and CDR2 is FYNNEI. The DNA of the CDR3 is TGTGCCAGCAGGGCCAACACAGGGCCCGCCCACCCATACGAGCAGTACTTC. This translates into CASRANTGPAHPYEQYF.

The chain combines TRBV29-1 with TRBJ1-2; 7 nucleotides match TRBD1. CDR1 and CDR2 (germline): SQVTM, ANQGSEA. J was trimmed by 4 bases and V by 2 bases; bases with no gene match: 4. The CDR3 contains 13 residues. The DNA of the CDR3 is TGCAGCGTTGAAAAAGGGGGCGGCTATGGCTACACCTTC. It is translated as CSVEKGGGYGYTF. Complete variable domain (other parts from reference TRBV29-1 and TRBJ1-2): SAVISQKPSRDICQRGTSLTIQCQVDSQVTMMFWYRQQPGQSLTLIATANQGSEATYESGFVIDKFPISRPNLTFSTLTVSNMSPEDSSIYLCSVEKGGGYGYTFGSGTRLTVV.